This TCR beta chain was recovered during a study of CD8 T cells in ankylosing spondylitis. This clonotype was counted a few times. Per the germline V gene, CDR1 is SGHTA and CDR2 is FQGNSA. The CDR3 spans 16 residues. V was cut by 3 bases and J by 8 bases, with 17 bases left in between. TCR beta libraries were made by quantitative 5'-RACE with molecular barcodes. TCRdb re-called the 5' RACE reads through MiXCR, storing one row per CDR3 protein. The data show 45,000 to 60,000 distinct CDR3 sequences, with 7.4% seen just once and about 8.9% held by the top ten. The sequencing sample was made of blood, either unsorted or a sorted T cell fraction (not recorded which). This sequence originates from a female donor with ankylosing spondylitis or in good health (not recorded which). The chain carries TRBV7-2 and TRBJ1-6, with a tentative D call TRBD1 (6 bases). CDR3: CASSFGDRPNYSPLHF. The CDR3 nucleotides read TGTGCCAGCAGCTTCGGAGACAGGCCTAATTATTCACCCCTCCACTTT.